This is a list of T cell receptor beta chains from one sample in a study of T cells in Graves' hyperthyroidism and ophthalmopathy. TCRdb reprocessed the multiplex PCR reads via MiXCR and lists one record per CDR3 protein. The data hold some 510,000 distinct CDR3 sequences, with less than 25% observed a single time. Sequenced: blood. The receptors were gathered from a man aged 18 to 30 with Graves' hyperthyroidism. CDR3s include the opening cysteine and the closing phenylalanine or tryptophan. Fields, in order: CDR3 DNA, CDR3 protein, D gene, V gene, J gene, clone size. A D gene is named only where the DNA matches it firmly. Where a row states a size, it is once, few, many or the class of an expanded clone; other rows omit it.

DNA: TGTGCCAGCAGTTTATTCAGCGGCTCCTACGAGCAGTACTTC
CDR3: CASSLFSGSYEQYF
D: -
V: TRBV12-3/TRBV12-4
J: TRBJ2-7
size: -

DNA: TGTGCCAGCAGCCGGGACAGGGGGTTCAATAATTCACCCCTCCACTTT
CDR3: CASSRDRGFNNSPLHF
D: TRBD1
V: TRBV2
J: TRBJ1-6
size: few

DNA: TGTGCCAGCAACCTCGGTGGGACAGGGTATGAAAAACTGTTTTTT
CDR3: CASNLGGTGYEKLFF
D: TRBD1
V: TRBV6-1
J: TRBJ1-4
size: -

DNA: TGCGCCAGCAGCCACGGACAGGGGCCCTCCTACGAGCAGTACTTC
CDR3: CASSHGQGPSYEQYF
D: TRBD1
V: TRBV4-1
J: TRBJ2-7
size: many

DNA: TGTGCCAGCAGCATAGGGGGCTATGGCTACACCTTC
CDR3: CASSIGGYGYTF
D: -
V: TRBV11-3
J: TRBJ1-2
size: many

DNA: TGTGCCAGCAGCGAAAGCGCAGCCGTGGAGACCCAGTACTTC
CDR3: CASSESAAVETQYF
D: -
V: TRBV9
J: TRBJ2-5
size: few

DNA: TGTGCCACCAGTGATTTAGGACAGATAACTGAAGCTTTCTTT
CDR3: CATSDLGQITEAFF
D: -
V: TRBV24-1
J: TRBJ1-1
size: -

DNA: TGTGCCAGCAGTTACGGGGGTGGACAGGGGGTTTACGAGCAGTACTTC
CDR3: CASSYGGGQGVYEQYF
D: TRBD1
V: TRBV6-5
J: TRBJ2-7
size: many

DNA: TGTGCCAGCAGTGACGGACTAGCAATCCACGAGCAGTACTTC
CDR3: CASSDGLAIHEQYF
D: TRBD2
V: TRBV12-3/TRBV12-4
J: TRBJ2-7
size: -

DNA: TGTGCCAGCAGTACTTCTTGGACAGGGCAAACTGAAGCTTTCTTT
CDR3: CASSTSWTGQTEAFF
D: TRBD1
V: TRBV12-3/TRBV12-4
J: TRBJ1-1
size: many

DNA: TGTGCCAGCAGTGGACTGAAGACCGGGGAGCTGTTTTTT
CDR3: CASSGLKTGELFF
D: -
V: TRBV2
J: TRBJ2-2
size: -

DNA: TGTGCCAGCAGCTCGGAGTTCCAGGGGAGAGGTACGCAGTATTTT
CDR3: CASSSEFQGRGTQYF
D: -
V: TRBV5-6
J: TRBJ2-3
size: -

DNA: TGTGCCAGCAGCTTAATCTTACAGGGGAGCAATCAGCCCCAGCATTTT
CDR3: CASSLILQGSNQPQHF
D: TRBD1
V: TRBV11-2
J: TRBJ1-5
size: -

DNA: TGTGCCAGCAGTGCGCAGTATAGCAATCAGCCCCAGCATTTT
CDR3: CASSAQYSNQPQHF
D: -
V: TRBV2
J: TRBJ1-5
size: many

DNA: TGCAGCGTTGAATCAGCAGGGCGGGAGACCCAGTACTTC
CDR3: CSVESAGRETQYF
D: -
V: TRBV29-1
J: TRBJ2-5
size: many

DNA: TGTGCCAGCAGCCTCCTCAACCCATCCAAAAACATTCAGTACTTC
CDR3: CASSLLNPSKNIQYF
D: -
V: TRBV28
J: TRBJ2-4
size: -

DNA: TGTGCCAGCAGCACAGGGTCGGGAAGCTCTGGGGCCAACGTCCTGACTTTC
CDR3: CASSTGSGSSGANVLTF
D: -
V: TRBV12-3/TRBV12-4
J: TRBJ2-6
size: -

DNA: TGTGCCAGCAGTCCCGACAGGCTGGGTCAGCCCCAGCATTTT
CDR3: CASSPDRLGQPQHF
D: -
V: TRBV28
J: TRBJ1-5
size: many